A single sample is the source of the 11 T cell receptor beta chains below, sequenced in a study of T cells after yellow fever vaccination. TCRdb re-analysed the 5' RACE reads in MiXCR, keeping a single row per CDR3 protein. Of 200,000 to 300,000 distinct CDR3 sequences listed, approximately 13% are singletons. Material: CD4+ T cells sorted from PBMCs, obtained 45 days after the yellow fever booster vaccination. These receptors were collected from a man aged 25-45 years who received the YFV17D yellow fever vaccine.

This clonotype was picked up a small number of times. The rearrangement uses TRBV5-1 and TRBJ2-1; no firm D call. CDR3 length: 12 amino acids. Germline lookup yields CDR1 SGHRS and CDR2 YFSETQ. The V end was cut by 6 bases, the J end by 3 bases, with 7 bases between. The CDR3 DNA is TGCGCCAGCAAAAGGGACTACAATGAGCAGTTCTTC. Translating gives CASKRDYNEQFF.

This clonotype turned up a few times. CDR3 sequence: CASSVGTGVDEQYF. The CDR3, as DNA: TGTGCCAGCAGCGTAGGGACAGGGGTTGACGAGCAGTACTTC. This chain connects TRBV9 to TRBJ2-7, with 9 bases that match TRBD1. The CDR3 is 14 amino acids. V dropped 0 bases and J dropped 5; count of bases not matched to a gene: 3. CDR1 SGDLS and CDR2 YYNGEE come from the germline V gene. The full variable domain, completed using reference TRBV9 and TRBJ2-7, is DSGVTQTPKHLITATGQRVTLRCSPRSGDLSVYWYQQSLDQGLQFLIQYYNGEERAKGNILERFSAQQFPDLHSELNLSSLELGDSALYFCASSVGTGVDEQYFGPGTRLTVT.

This clonotype occurred a few times. The chain links TRBV20-1 to TRBJ1-1; 7 bases line up with TRBD1. The CDR3 length is 12 residues. After removal of 6 bases from V and 6 bases from J, the junction contained 7 bases not matched to a gene. Germline CDR1 DFQATT, CDR2 SNEGSKA (reference sequence). This chain's CDR3 is CSALRDSPEAFF. CDR3 sequence (DNA): TGCAGTGCCCTCCGGGACAGCCCTGAAGCTTTCTTT.

CDR3: CASSPSFTSDTQYF. CDR3 DNA: TGTGCCAGCAGCCCCTCCTTCACTTCAGATACGCAGTATTTT. The rearrangement uses TRBV6-1 and TRBJ2-3; D not certain. V was trimmed by 6 bases and J by 4 bases, leaving 14 bases between them. Germline V gives CDR1 MNHNS, CDR2 SASEGT. The CDR3 loop spans 14 amino acids.

Only a few counts were recorded for this clonotype. The chain is built from TRBV18 and TRBJ2-7, with 8 nucleotides matching TRBD1. Germline CDR1 KGHSH, CDR2 LQKENI. The J segment lost 6 bases and the V segment lost 6 bases, leaving 7 bases of the junction unmatched. The CDR3 is 13 amino acids. CDR3 sequence reads: CASSPGQGGEQYF. The CDR3 nucleotides are TGTGCCAGCTCTCCAGGACAGGGAGGCGAGCAGTACTTC.

V is TRBV20-1 and J is TRBJ2-7; D is perhaps TRBD1 (6 bases). V was cut by 6 bases and J by 4 bases, with 16 bases left in between. The CDR3 covers 13 residues. In germline, CDR1 is DFQATT, CDR2 SNEGSKA (reference sequence). In nucleotides, the CDR3 is TGCAGTGCAACCACAGGGTTTTCGTACGAGCAGTACTTC. This encodes CSATTGFSYEQYF.

The chain uses TRBV5-1 and TRBJ2-7; a weak D match, TRBD1 (6 bases). Germline-derived CDR1 and CDR2 are SGHRS and YFSETQ. V gave up 0 bases and J gave up 0 bases, with 19 bases separating them. The CDR3 is 18 residues long. CDR3 nucleotides: TGCGCCAGCAGCTTGGCGAAACCGGGACACCAATTCTCCTACGAGCAGTACTTC. It specifies CASSLAKPGHQFSYEQYF.

The chain couples TRBV6-5 to TRBJ2-3, with D perhaps TRBD2 (6 bases). CDR3 length equals 14 residues. The V gene lost 1 base and the J gene lost 3 bases, with 8 bases spanning the gap. Germline values: CDR1 MNHEY, CDR2 SVGAGI. The CDR3, as DNA: TGTGCCAGCAGTTACTTTCTAGCGACAGATACGCAGTATTTT. This codes for CASSYFLATDTQYF.

The sample holds a few counts of this clonotype. The CDR3 DNA is TGTGCCAGCAGCCCCAGACAGGGGAGTGAAAAACTGTTTTTT. It specifies CASSPRQGSEKLFF. The chain recombines TRBV14 with TRBJ1-4; 8 bases are a match to TRBD1. Germline V gene data show CDR1 as SGHDN and CDR2 as FVKESK. The CDR3 consists of 14 residues. The J segment lost 7 bases and the V segment lost 4 bases, leaving 5 bases of the junction unmatched.

For this clonotype: The junction does not match germline at one end; this may be a read error. V usage is TRBV6-5 and J usage is TRBJ1-4, with D perhaps TRBD1 (5 bases). Looked up from germline, CDR1 is MNHEY and CDR2 is SVGAGI. The CDR3 loop spans 14 amino acids. CDR3 nucleotide sequence: TGTGCCAGCATTCCTGGGACGACTACTGAAAAACTGTTTTTT. This translates into CASIPGTTTEKLFF.

This clonotype was detected only a few times. The chain employs TRBV4-2 and TRBJ1-5; no definite D call. The length of the CDR3 is 16 residues. Trimming stripped 0 bases from V and 4 bases from J, with 13 bases between. Germline CDR1 is LGHNA and CDR2 is YNFKEQ. CDR3 residues: CASSQDGQVTNQPQHF. The CDR3 DNA reads TGTGCCAGCAGCCAAGACGGGCAGGTTACGAATCAGCCCCAGCATTTT.